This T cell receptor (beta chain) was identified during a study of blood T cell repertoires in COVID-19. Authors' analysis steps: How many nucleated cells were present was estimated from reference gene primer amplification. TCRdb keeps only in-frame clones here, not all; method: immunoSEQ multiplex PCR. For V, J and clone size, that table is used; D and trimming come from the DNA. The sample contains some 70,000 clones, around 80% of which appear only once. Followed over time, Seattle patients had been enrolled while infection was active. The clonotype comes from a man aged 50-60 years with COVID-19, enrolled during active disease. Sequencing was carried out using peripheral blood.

The CDR3 region has the DNA TGTGCCACCTCGTACAGGGGGCCCGGGGGGACTGAAGCTTTCTTT. Translated: CATSYRGPGGTEAFF. This chain joins TRBV15 and TRBJ1-1; TRBD1 agrees at 9 bases. V lost 8 bases, J lost 5 bases, and 12 bases stayed unmatched. Per the germline V gene, CDR1 is LNHNV and CDR2 is YYDKDF (reference sequence). This CDR3 comprises 15 residues.